The clone carrying this TCR beta chain has ten or more counts. What it binds is not known. This specimen comes from a study of early T cells in non-severe SARS-CoV-2 infection. Across the study: Bulk RNA from unsorted whole blood was sequenced; chains were unpaired. Findings and limits, study-wide: Missing private and CD4 specificities, VDJdb matching favored anti-spike CD8 responses.

The TCR library protocol was used to attach unique molecular identifiers. These identifiers were attached to individual cDNA molecules. TCRdb reanalysed the 5' RACE reads using MiXCR and keeps one entry per CDR3 protein. The sample has roughly 66,000 distinct CDR3 sequences; 8% to 9.5% are singletons. V was pared by 3 bases and J by 9 bases, with 14 bases between. This CDR3 contains 14 residues. CDR1 and CDR2 (germline): MDHEN, SYDVKM. Sequenced material: whole blood. The sequence came from an adult who was a healthcare worker with PCR-confirmed SARS-CoV-2 infection or an uninfected control (not recorded which). V usage is TRBV28 and J usage is TRBJ2-2; D is ambiguous. In DNA, the CDR3 is TGTGCCAGCAGTTTCGGATCGGCTCCAAGGGAGCTGTTTTTT. This translates into CASSFGSAPRELFF.